This is a list of T cell receptor beta chains from one sample in a study of T cells in Graves' hyperthyroidism and ophthalmopathy. MiXCR, applied by TCRdb to the multiplex PCR reads, yields one record per CDR3 protein. The sample gives about 410,000 distinct CDR3 sequences, 13% to 15% of which show up once; 15% to 20% is in the top ten. The sequenced sample consisted of blood. These receptors all come from a woman aged 25-40 years with Graves' ophthalmopathy. CDR3s include the opening cysteine and the closing phenylalanine or tryptophan. A D gene is named only where the DNA matches it firmly. Not every row has a clone size; where given, it reads once, few, many or a size class.

v_call	j_call	clone_size	d_call	cdr3_aa	cdr3_nt
TRBV5-1	TRBJ1-6	few	TRBD1	CASSMTGSGSYNSPLHF	TGCGCCAGCAGCATGACAGGGTCGGGCTCCTATAATTCACCCCTCCACTTT
TRBV30	TRBJ1-2	many	TRBD1	CAWYDRGRINYGYTF	TGTGCCTGGTATGACAGGGGCCGAATTAACTATGGCTACACCTTC
TRBV28	TRBJ2-7	many	-	CASSFEIGYEQYF	TGTGCCAGCAGTTTCGAGATCGGGTACGAGCAGTACTTC
TRBV7-6	TRBJ2-7	few	-	CASSLGGDIGSAEQYF	TGTGCCAGCAGCTTAGGTGGTGACATAGGTAGTGCCGAGCAGTACTTC
TRBV7-9	TRBJ1-1	many	-	CASSLHSQTEAFF	TGTGCCAGCAGCTTACATTCTCAGACTGAAGCTTTCTTT
TRBV20-1	TRBJ2-5	-	TRBD1	CSARSGQGQETQYF	TGCAGTGCTAGATCGGGACAGGGACAAGAGACCCAGTACTTC
TRBV4-2	TRBJ2-5	many	TRBD2	CASSQDGGVAGGLGQETQYF	TGTGCCAGCAGCCAAGATGGGGGAGTGGCGGGGGGGCTAGGGCAAGAGACCCAGTACTTC
TRBV2	TRBJ1-6	many	TRBD1	CARGQGVHNSPLHF	TGTGCCAGAGGACAGGGGGTCCATAATTCACCCCTCCACTTT
TRBV3-1	TRBJ2-3	few	TRBD2	CASILGLAGDTQYF	TGTGCCAGCATCCTCGGACTAGCTGGAGATACGCAGTATTTT
TRBV3-1	TRBJ2-7	-	TRBD2	CASSQRPRGGSYEQYF	TGTGCCAGCAGCCAAAGGCCGCGGGGGGGCTCCTACGAGCAGTACTTC
TRBV12-3/TRBV12-4	TRBJ1-3	many	-	CASKTDSGNTIYF	TGTGCCAGCAAGACTGACTCTGGAAACACCATATATTTT
TRBV2	TRBJ2-7	many	TRBD2	CASTLSGGYEQYF	TGTGCCAGCACTCTTAGCGGGGGTTACGAGCAGTACTTC
TRBV11-3	TRBJ2-1	many	TRBD2	CASTALHLAGPCGEQFF	TGTGCCAGCACCGCTTTACACCTAGCGGGGCCTTGTGGTGAGCAGTTCTTC
TRBV11-2	TRBJ1-1	many	-	CASSFGKAPEAFF	TGTGCCAGCAGCTTTGGCAAGGCCCCTGAAGCTTTCTTT
TRBV12-3/TRBV12-4	TRBJ2-7	many	TRBD2	CASSPGTRNEQYF	TGTGCCAGCAGTCCCGGGACTAGGAACGAGCAGTACTTC
TRBV6-1	TRBJ1-4	many	-	CASKRGFATNEKLFF	TGTGCCAGCAAAAGGGGCTTTGCAACTAATGAAAAACTGTTTTTT
TRBV5-1	TRBJ2-1	few	TRBD2	CASSLWSGGLYNEQFF	TGCGCCAGCAGCTTGTGGAGCGGGGGCCTCTACAATGAGCAGTTCTTC
TRBV30	TRBJ1-5	many	-	CACSTDVFGPQHF	TGTGCCTGCTCGACGGACGTTTTCGGGCCCCAGCATTTT
TRBV5-6	TRBJ2-3	-	TRBD1	CASSSGQVVDTDTQYF	TGTGCCAGCAGCTCGGGACAGGTTGTTGACACAGATACGCAGTATTTT
TRBV6-2/TRBV6-3	TRBJ2-3	many	TRBD1	CASSLGQYTDTQYF	TGTGCCAGCAGTTTGGGACAGTACACAGATACGCAGTATTTT
TRBV9	TRBJ2-5	-	-	CASNSGTQGETQYF	TGTGCCAGCAATTCCGGGACCCAGGGAGAGACCCAGTACTTC
TRBV14	TRBJ1-5	few	-	CASSHKENQPQHF	TGTGCCAGCAGCCATAAAGAAAATCAGCCCCAGCATTTT
TRBV14	TRBJ2-3	many	TRBD1	CASSQVGTGGSGDTQYF	TGTGCCAGCAGCCAAGTAGGGACAGGGGGGTCAGGAGATACGCAGTATTTT
TRBV6-1	TRBJ2-5	many	-	CASSKRSGGETQYF	TGTGCCAGCAGTAAAAGGTCCGGGGGAGAGACCCAGTACTTC
TRBV5-1	TRBJ1-4	many	-	CASSPRVIGDEKLFF	TGCGCCAGCAGCCCTAGGGTCATTGGGGACGAAAAACTGTTTTTT
TRBV5-5	TRBJ2-3	-	TRBD1	CASNPGGTTDTQYF	TGTGCCAGCAACCCAGGGGGTACCACAGATACGCAGTATTTT
TRBV7-2	TRBJ2-1	many	-	CASSRSPVGLNEQFF	TGTGCCAGCAGTCGAAGTCCAGTGGGATTGAATGAGCAGTTCTTC
TRBV24-1	TRBJ1-5	many	-	CATSGAESVNQPQHF	TGTGCCACTTCAGGGGCAGAAAGTGTCAATCAGCCCCAGCATTTT
TRBV3-1	TRBJ2-7	many	TRBD1	CASSHGWTGRSSYEQYF	TGTGCCAGCAGCCACGGCTGGACAGGCCGAAGCTCCTACGAGCAGTACTTC